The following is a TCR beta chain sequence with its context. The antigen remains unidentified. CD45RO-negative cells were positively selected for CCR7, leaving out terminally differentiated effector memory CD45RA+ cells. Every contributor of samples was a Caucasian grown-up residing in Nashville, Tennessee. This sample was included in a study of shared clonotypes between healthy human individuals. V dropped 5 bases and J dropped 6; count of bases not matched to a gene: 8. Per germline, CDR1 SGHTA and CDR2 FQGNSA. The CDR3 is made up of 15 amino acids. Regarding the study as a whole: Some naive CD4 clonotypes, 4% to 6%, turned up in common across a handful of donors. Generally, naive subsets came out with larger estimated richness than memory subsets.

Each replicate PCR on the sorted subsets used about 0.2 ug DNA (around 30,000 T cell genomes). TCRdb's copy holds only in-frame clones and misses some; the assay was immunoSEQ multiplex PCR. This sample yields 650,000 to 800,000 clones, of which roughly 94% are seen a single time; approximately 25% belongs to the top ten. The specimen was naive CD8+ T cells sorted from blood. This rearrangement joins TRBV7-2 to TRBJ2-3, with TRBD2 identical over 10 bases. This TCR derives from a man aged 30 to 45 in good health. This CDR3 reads CASSPPGLAYDTQYF. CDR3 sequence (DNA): TGTGCCAGCAGCCCCCCGGGACTAGCGTATGATACGCAGTATTTT.